This T cell receptor (beta chain) was sequenced for a study of CD8 T cells in Susac syndrome. Study summary: Patients with Susac syndrome had blood drawn and were at that point therapy-naive, on corticosteroids, or on intravenous immunoglobulin alone. Study-level results: In total CD8+ repertoires, roughly 16 Susac-specific public clones were detected, and CD8+ TEMRA repertoires contained a few.

The CDR3 totals 12 residues. Germline assignment: CDR1 SGHRS and CDR2 YFSETQ. V shed 6 bases and J shed 4 bases, with 8 bases lying between them. Points on this clonotype: The antigen remains unidentified.

Random hexamers were used to reverse transcribe the RNA input (roughly 0.5 to 1 ug). From the immunoSEQ multiplex PCR reads, TCRdb called clonotypes with MiXCR, one entry per CDR3 protein. The table lists 100,000 or so distinct CDR3 sequences, 95% of them singletons. TEMRA cells were FACS-enriched and CD8+ and CD4+ T cells negatively isolated. The sequence came from a human donor with Susac syndrome. Sequencing was done on a sample of CD8+ T cells from PBMCs. The chain has TRBV5-1 and TRBJ2-4; a weak D match, TRBD2 (5 bases). The CDR3 here is CASTGSKNIQYF. The CDR3 nucleotides are TGCGCCAGCACGGGGTCGAAAAACATTCAGTACTTC.